This T cell receptor beta chain is from a study of blood T cell repertoires in COVID-19. The germline V and J ends were trimmed by 5 bases and 6 bases, with 13 bases remaining between them. This CDR3 is 13 amino acids long. Clones were read by immunoSEQ multiplex PCR, and TCRdb kept only the in-frame ones, dropping some. The sample lists around 300,000 clones, roughly 90% occurring once. The genes are TRBV12-3 or TRBV12-4 and TRBJ1-1; D unresolved. This clonotype was sampled from a woman younger than 45 with COVID-19, enrolled during active disease. Sequences were obtained from peripheral blood. CDR3 coding DNA: TGTGCCAGCAGTCAGATACAGTTTTCTGAAGCTTTCTTT. Its protein product is CASSQIQFSEAFF.